What follows describes a single T cell receptor (beta chain). Its target is unknown. These data come from a study of brain metastases from non-small cell lung cancer. General study results and limits: T-cell infiltration was lower in brain metastases than primaries (P < 0.001). In 55% to 70% of brain metastases, T-cell clones were expanded compared with matched primary tumors.

Trimming removed 6 bases from V and 0 bases from J, with 9 bases in between. CDR1 and CDR2 from the germline V gene are SGHVS and FQNEAQ. This CDR3 has 14 residues. Using immunoSEQ multiplex PCR, the repertoire was profiled, and TCRdb retains in-frame clones only, with some absent. Seen here are about 8,000 clones, roughly 80% observed once, and the top ten hold 3.5% to 5%. The V and J genes are TRBV7-8 and TRBJ1-3; possibly TRBD1 for D (5 bases). The specimen was primary lung tumor tissue. The sequence came from a donor at least 40 years old with non-small cell lung cancer. The CDR3 sequence: CASRGPLSGNTIYF. The CDR3 coding sequence is TGTGCCAGCAGGGGACCCCTCTCTGGAAACACCATATATTTT.